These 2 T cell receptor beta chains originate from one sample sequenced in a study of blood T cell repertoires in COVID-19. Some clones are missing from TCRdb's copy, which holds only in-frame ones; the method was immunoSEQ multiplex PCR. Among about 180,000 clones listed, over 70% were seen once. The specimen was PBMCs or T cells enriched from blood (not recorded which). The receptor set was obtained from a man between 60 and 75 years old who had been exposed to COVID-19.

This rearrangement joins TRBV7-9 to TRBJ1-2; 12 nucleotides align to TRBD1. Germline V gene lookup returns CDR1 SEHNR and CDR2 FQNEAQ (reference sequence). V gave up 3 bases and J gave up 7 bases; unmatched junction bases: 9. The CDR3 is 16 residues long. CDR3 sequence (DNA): TGTGCCAGCAGCTTCCTAAGGGGACAGGGGGCGTCTGGCTACACCTTC. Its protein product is CASSFLRGQGASGYTF.

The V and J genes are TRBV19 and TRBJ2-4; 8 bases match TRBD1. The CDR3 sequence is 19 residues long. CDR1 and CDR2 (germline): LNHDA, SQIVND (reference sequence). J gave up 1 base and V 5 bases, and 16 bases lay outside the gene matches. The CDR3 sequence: CASSLLRTGISSAKNIQYF. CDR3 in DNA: TGTGCCAGTAGTCTCCTCAGGACAGGGATCTCCTCGGCCAAAAACATTCAGTACTTC. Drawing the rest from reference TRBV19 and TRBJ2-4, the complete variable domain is DGGITQSPKYLFRKEGQNVTLSCEQNLNHDAMYWYRQDPGQGLRLIYYSQIVNDFQKGDIAEGYSVSREKKESFPLTVTSAQKNPTAFYLCASSLLRTGISSAKNIQYFGAGTRLSVL.